This T cell receptor (beta chain) is from a study of T cells in Graves' hyperthyroidism and ophthalmopathy. From RNA transcripts, TCR beta CDR3 regions were amplified. Initially, a first-round RT-PCR of the TCR CDR3 employed the HTBI primer set. Via MiXCR, TCRdb re-called the multiplex PCR reads, giving one row per CDR3 protein. The data contain fewer than 600,000 distinct CDR3 sequences, 13% to 15% of them singletons. Germline assignment: CDR1 LNHDA and CDR2 SQIVND (reference sequence). V was cut by 7 bases and J by 1 base, with 14 bases left in between. This CDR3 is 14 amino acids long. This clonotype was seen more than once but under ten times.

V and J are TRBV19 and TRBJ2-7; weak D call: TRBD2 (5 bases). Material: blood. The receptor's source is a woman aged 18-30 years with Graves' hyperthyroidism. The CDR3: CASTSMTGSYEQYF. CDR3 nucleotide sequence: TGTGCCAGTACCTCAATGACGGGGTCCTACGAGCAGTACTTC.